The entry that follows covers one T cell receptor beta chain sequence. Which antigen it targets is not known. It has no much larger one-base neighbor in the sample; base qualities were not kept. The data were obtained in a study of shared clonotypes between healthy human individuals (dated by TCRdb to 2018 to 2020). General notes on the study: A few men and two women, aged 18 to 49 years, made up the cohort. To estimate repertoire size and how much clonotypes are shared between individuals, the study performed deep sequencing of blood TCR repertoires from a few healthy adults. Different laboratories and diverse techniques were used to prepare libraries and sequence TCR repertoires, to increase sequencing depth and limit assay-specific biases. Leukapheresis yielded between about 0.94 and 8.9 billion PBMCs per donor. The research as a whole found: Sampling was limited to blood, and TCR repertoires in tissue likely differ from TCR repertoires in blood. Based on pairwise subsampling, the degree of clonotype sharing among donors was expected to be affected by sequencing depth. The genetic and exposure-history diversity represented was limited by the small number of donors.

Using the deep immunoSEQ assay, TCR CDR3 regions were amplified from genomic DNA by multiplex PCR. Extracted genomic DNA from each cell subset was distributed evenly across all wells of several immunoSEQ 96-well plates, and each plate was treated as a replicate. For unsorted PBMC, each replicate PCR was loaded with about 280 ng genomic DNA, equivalent to 30,000 or so T cell genomes. Genomic DNA from unsorted PBMC was sequenced over ten immunoSEQ deep assay plates. The purified libraries were quantified using a Qubit 3.0 fluorometer, sized with a Bioanalyzer 2100, and then quantified again using the KAPA Library Quantification kit. Every immunoSEQ 96-well plate was sequenced on a separate single-read 150-cycle Illumina NextSeq 550 flow cell. The authors processed their data as follows. Because only junctional sequences without quality scores were contained in the immunoSEQ output, filtering matching that applied to full-length reads could not be performed. To assign V/J genes and CDR3, sequences were annotated against IMGT germline references using PyIR, a Python wrapper for IgBLAST v1.9. Reads were filtered out if the reads had weak V/J assignments (E-value above 1e-6), no CDR3, stop codons, out-of-frame junctions, or ambiguous translated residues. A V3J clonotype was defined by an identical inferred V gene, J gene, and CDR3 amino acid sequence. To compute the percentage overlap between repertoires, the number of shared unique clonotypes was divided by the size of the smaller repertoire. Repertoire richness was assessed with RTK rarefaction, the Chao1 estimator, and Recon v2.1 estimates of unobserved clonotypes. The immuneACCESS repertoire file appears here via TCRdb, limited to in-frame rearrangements. These files lack a portion of the clones; in checked studies, under half of the deficit traces to unresolved V genes, and the cause of the others is not known. That table gives V, J and clone size, and the DNA gave D and trimming. Present in this sample are roughly 480,000 clones, 79% of which were seen just once. The top ten constitute about an eighth of the sample.

From the cysteine through the phenylalanine, the CDR3 covers 18 amino acids. Only the CDR3 region is kept as DNA, spanning 54 bases read in frame from base 1. Here V drops 4 bases and J drops 5 bases, and the junction holds 19 bases not matched to any gene. The germline V gene (reference sequence) provides CDR1 SEHNR and CDR2 FQNEAQ. The donors were healthy, HIV-negative adults with no recently reported acute infections or vaccinations. All donors were Caucasian adults living in Nashville, Tennessee, USA. For unsorted samples, 96 million or so PBMCs were counted, and genomic DNA was extracted using the QIAamp DNA Blood Mini kit. After blood collection by leukapheresis, PBMCs were isolated using Ficoll-Histopaque density gradient centrifugation and then cryopreserved in the vapor phase of liquid nitrogen.

Sequencing input: PBMCs. The sequence came from a woman in her thirties or forties in good health. Some clones in this sample may be carry-over from other donors' samples. The V and J genes are TRBV7-9 and TRBJ2-7; a stretch of 8 junction bases matches TRBD2. The CDR3 in this case is CASSSGGLAFGRTDEQYF. The nucleotide sequence is given as TGTGCCAGCAGCTCTGGCGGACTAGCCTTCGGGAGGACCGACGAGCAGTACTTC.